The clone carrying this T cell receptor (beta chain) was detected a few times. Germline CDR1 SGHTA, CDR2 FQGNSA. V was pared by 1 base and J by 5 bases, with 3 bases of the junction left unmatched. CDR3 length equals 15 residues. This sample is drawn from a study of blood T cell repertoires in COVID-19. Study-level information: The United States, Italy and Spain provided the acute and convalescent COVID-19 samples. PBMCs, B-cell-depleted T cells, or T cells provided the cDNA or gDNA that made up the material.

Authors' analysis steps: Using reference gene primer amplification, nucleated cell counts were estimated. Assay: immunoSEQ multiplex PCR; the TCRdb copy retains only in-frame clones and omits some. That table supplies the V and J calls and clone size; D and trimming were determined from the DNA. The sample has 140,000 to 150,000 clones, approximately 80% seen once. This clonotype was obtained from a woman in her thirties or forties with active or convalescent COVID-19. Sequenced sample: peripheral blood. The chain couples TRBV7-2 to TRBJ1-5, with TRBD1 matching over 9 bases. The CDR3 reads CASSLGQGGYQPQHF. In DNA form, the CDR3 reads TGTGCCAGCAGCTTAGGACAGGGGGGATATCAGCCCCAGCATTTT.